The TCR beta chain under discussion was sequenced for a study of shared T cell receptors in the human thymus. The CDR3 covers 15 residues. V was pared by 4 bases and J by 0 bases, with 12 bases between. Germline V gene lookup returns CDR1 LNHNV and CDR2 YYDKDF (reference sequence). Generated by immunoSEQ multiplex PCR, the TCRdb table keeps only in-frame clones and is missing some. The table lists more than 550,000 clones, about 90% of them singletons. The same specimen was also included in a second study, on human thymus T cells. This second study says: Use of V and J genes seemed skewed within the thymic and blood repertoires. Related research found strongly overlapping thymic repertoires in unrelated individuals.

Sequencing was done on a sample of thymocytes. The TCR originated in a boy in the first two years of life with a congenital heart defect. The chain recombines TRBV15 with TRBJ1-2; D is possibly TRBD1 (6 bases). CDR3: CATSKRQDSNYGYTF. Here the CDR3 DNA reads TGTGCCACCAGCAAGCGACAGGATTCTAACTATGGCTACACCTTC.